This TCR beta chain was profiled in a study of Graves' ophthalmopathy and Graves' hyperthyroidism. From fresh peripheral blood, 10 ml in volume, the PBMCs were obtained. Investigators amplified TCR beta CDR3 regions from RNA transcripts. The authors performed first-round RT-PCR with HTBI primers and then a second-round multiplex PCR. TCRdb independently ran MiXCR on the multiplex PCR reads; one entry per CDR3 protein. The sample has 200,000 to 250,000 distinct CDR3 sequences, approximately 42% seen once. Deletions cut 1 base from V and 7 bases from J, with 4 bases between. Germline V CDR1 and CDR2: SGHTA, FQGNSA. This CDR3 is built from 12 residues.

Sequenced material: peripheral blood. The chain links TRBV7-2 to TRBJ1-4; no reliable D call. This clonotype was obtained from an adult man with Graves' ophthalmopathy. Here the CDR3 DNA reads TGTGCCAGCAGCTTAGGTTCTGAAAAACTGTTTTTT. Protein sequence: CASSLGSEKLFF.